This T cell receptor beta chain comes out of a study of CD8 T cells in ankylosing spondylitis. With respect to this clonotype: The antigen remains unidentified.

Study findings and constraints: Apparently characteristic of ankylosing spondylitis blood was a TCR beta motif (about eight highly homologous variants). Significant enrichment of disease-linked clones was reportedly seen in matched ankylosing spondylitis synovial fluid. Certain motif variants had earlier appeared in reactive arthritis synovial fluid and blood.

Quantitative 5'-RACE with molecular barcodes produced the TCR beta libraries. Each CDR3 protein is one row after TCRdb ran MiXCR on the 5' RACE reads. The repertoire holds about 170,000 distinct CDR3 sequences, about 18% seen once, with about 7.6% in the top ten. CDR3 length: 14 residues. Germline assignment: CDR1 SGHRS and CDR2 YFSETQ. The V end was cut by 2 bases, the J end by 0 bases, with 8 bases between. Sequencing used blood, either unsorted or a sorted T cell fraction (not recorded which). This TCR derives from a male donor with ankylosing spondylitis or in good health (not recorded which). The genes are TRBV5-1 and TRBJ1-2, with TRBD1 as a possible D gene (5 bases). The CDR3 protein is CASSFLRANYGYTF. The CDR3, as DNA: TGCGCCAGCAGCTTCCTCAGGGCTAACTATGGCTACACCTTC.